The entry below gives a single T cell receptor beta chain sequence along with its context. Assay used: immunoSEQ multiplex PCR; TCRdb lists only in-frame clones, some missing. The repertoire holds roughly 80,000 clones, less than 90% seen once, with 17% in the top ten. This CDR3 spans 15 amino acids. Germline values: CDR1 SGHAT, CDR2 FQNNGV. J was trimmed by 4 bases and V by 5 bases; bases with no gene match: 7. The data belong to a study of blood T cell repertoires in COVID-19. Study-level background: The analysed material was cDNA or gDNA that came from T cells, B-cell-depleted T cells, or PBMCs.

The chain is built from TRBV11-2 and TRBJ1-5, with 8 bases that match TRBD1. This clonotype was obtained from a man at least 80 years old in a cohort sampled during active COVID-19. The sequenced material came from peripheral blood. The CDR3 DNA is TGTGCCAGCAGCCTCGGGACAGGCTCTAATCAGCCCCAGCATTTT. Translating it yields CASSLGTGSNQPQHF. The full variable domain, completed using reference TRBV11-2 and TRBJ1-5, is EAGVAQSPRYKIIEKRQSVAFWCNPISGHATLYWYQQILGQGPKLLIQFQNNGVVDDSQLPKDRFSAERLKGVDSTLKIQPAKLEDSAVYLCASSLGTGSNQPQHFGDGTRLSIL.